This T cell receptor (beta chain) is drawn from a study of preoperative IRX-2 immunotherapy in early breast cancer. Treatment reported: preoperative locoregional IRX-2 cytokine immunotherapy. Samples came from a phase Ib trial of preoperative locoregional IRX-2 cytokine immunotherapy. Using immunoSEQ multiplex PCR, the repertoire was profiled, and TCRdb retains in-frame clones only, with some absent. Among roughly 93,000 clones listed, around 86% were seen once. Material: tumor tissue, obtained after IRX-2 immunotherapy. This receptor was identified in a human donor with breast cancer.

The CDR3 DNA follows: TGTGCCAGTAGGATCAAGGGACCGGGACAGGTATCTAACTATGGCTACACCTTC. This encodes CASRIKGPGQVSNYGYTF. The rearrangement uses TRBV19 and TRBJ1-2; 8 bases map to TRBD1. V gave up 6 bases and J gave up 0 bases; unmatched junction bases: 15. This CDR3 has 18 amino acids. Per germline, CDR1 LNHDA and CDR2 SQIVND (reference sequence).